A single sample gave rise to the 27 T cell receptor beta chains below, sequenced in a study of blood T cell repertoires in COVID-19. This table comes from immunoSEQ multiplex PCR, and its TCRdb copy is limited to in-frame clones, with some not included. This table holds a few hundred thousand clones, approximately 90% found once. Source material: peripheral blood. The receptors here all came from a woman in her forties or fifties with COVID-19, enrolled during active disease.

This rearrangement joins TRBV9 to TRBJ1-1; D gene ambiguous. This CDR3 contains 14 residues. In germline, CDR1 is SGDLS, CDR2 YYNGEE. Trimming shortened V by 1 base and J by 1 base, and 8 bases separated the two germline ends. The chain's CDR3 is CASSVRQENTEAFF. Written as DNA, the CDR3 is TGTGCCAGCAGCGTAAGGCAGGAGAACACTGAAGCTTTCTTT.

The chain joins TRBV28 to TRBJ1-5; D gene uncertain. V gave up 9 bases and J gave up 4 bases, with 10 bases separating them. This CDR3 contains 12 residues. Germline V gene lookup returns CDR1 MDHEN and CDR2 SYDVKM. CDR3 in amino acids: CASSRENQPQHF. The CDR3 nucleotides read TGTGCCAGTTCGCGGGAAAATCAGCCCCAGCATTTT.

The chain combines TRBV5-1 with TRBJ1-1, with a possible D match to TRBD1 (5 bases). The V gene's germline CDR1 is SGHRS and CDR2 YFSETQ. Trimming cost V 0 bases and J 1 base, with 16 bases left between them. This CDR3 comprises 17 residues. CDR3 DNA sequence: TGCGCCAGCAGCTTGGCGCTAGGACAACTACCGAACACTGAAGCTTTCTTT. Translation gives CASSLALGQLPNTEAFF.

This clone was observed a few times. The rearrangement links TRBV7-2 to TRBJ2-2, with 8 bases identical to TRBD2. The CDR3 totals 12 residues. With V trimmed by 10 bases and J by 3 bases, 1 base remained unmatched. Germline CDR1 reads SGHTA; CDR2 reads FQGNSA. CDR3 sequence: CAILADTGELFF. The CDR3 bases are TGTGCCATACTAGCGGACACCGGGGAGCTGTTTTTT.

The chain joins TRBV6-5 to TRBJ2-2; D is perhaps TRBD1 (6 bases). Deletions cut 4 bases from V and 5 bases from J, with 14 bases between. CDR3 length equals 15 residues. Germline CDR1 and CDR2: MNHEY and SVGAGI. The CDR3 coding sequence is TGTGCCAGCAGTTTCGACAGGACGGGTACCGGGGAGCTGTTTTTT. This encodes CASSFDRTGTGELFF.

J is TRBJ2-1 and V is TRBV5-6; D may be TRBD1 (6 bases). CDR3 length: 16 amino acids. Germline assignment: CDR1 SGHDT and CDR2 YYEEEE. Trimming took off 0 bases at V and 2 bases at J, with 12 bases between the two ends. Written as DNA, the CDR3 is TGTGCCAGCAGCTTGGGACCAGGGGCAGCCTACAATGAGCAGTTCTTC. Protein: CASSLGPGAAYNEQFF.

The chain joins TRBV10-1 to TRBJ2-1, with TRBD1 matching 8 bases. Germline CDR1 WNHNN, CDR2 SYGVQD (reference sequence). The CDR3 loop spans 14 amino acids. Trimming cost V 5 bases and J 6 bases; bases outside gene matches: 6. The CDR3, as DNA: TGCGCCAGCAGTAAGGACAGGGCGGGCAATGAGCAGTTCTTC. Its protein product is CASSKDRAGNEQFF.

This chain joins TRBV19 and TRBJ2-1, with TRBD2 as a possible D gene (6 bases). The length of the CDR3 is 15 residues. V lost 3 bases, J lost 9 bases, and 18 bases lay in between. Germline V CDR1 and CDR2: LNHDA, SQIVND (reference sequence). This CDR3 is CASSIQVTRRGEQFF. The CDR3 DNA is TGTGCCAGTAGTATTCAGGTTACGCGGAGGGGTGAGCAGTTCTTC.

J is TRBJ2-7 and V is TRBV7-8, with a weak D call TRBD2 (6 bases). From germline, CDR1 is SGHVS and CDR2 FQNEAQ. CDR3 length: 16 residues. The V end was cut by 2 bases, the J end by 2 bases, with 16 bases between. CDR3: CASSLNRRGLTYEQYF. DNA of the CDR3: TGTGCCAGCAGCTTAAACAGGAGGGGTTTGACCTACGAGCAGTACTTC.

J is TRBJ1-5 and V is TRBV5-4; D is unresolved. This CDR3 comprises 14 residues. The germline gives CDR1 SGHNT, CDR2 YYREEE (reference sequence). The germline V and J ends were trimmed by 3 bases and 5 bases, with 12 bases remaining between them. The CDR3 spells CASSSSGVDQPQHF. CDR3 in DNA: TGTGCCAGCAGCTCGTCCGGGGTAGATCAGCCCCAGCATTTT.

The chain joins TRBV7-8 to TRBJ2-4, with D hard to call. This CDR3 contains 14 residues. Germline-derived CDR1 and CDR2 are SGHVS and FQNEAQ. With 4 bases removed from V and 0 bases from J, the gap between germline ends came to 7 bases. In DNA form, the CDR3 reads TGTGCCAGCAGCTCTGACTTAGCCAAAAACATTCAGTACTTC. This gives the protein CASSSDLAKNIQYF.

The chain carries TRBV14 and TRBJ2-7; possibly TRBD1 for D (6 bases). From germline, CDR1 is SGHDN and CDR2 FVKESK. CDR3 size: 13 residues. V lost 1 base and J lost 5, with 9 bases in between. CDR3 sequence reads: CASSQVGGNEQYV. The DNA of the CDR3 is TGTGCCAGCAGCCAAGTTGGGGGCAACGAGCAGTACGTC.

The CDR3 is CAISGSDRKRAFF. The CDR3 DNA reads TGTGCCATCAGTGGAAGTGACAGGAAGAGAGCTTTCTTT. V is TRBV10-3 and J is TRBJ1-1, with a weak D call TRBD1 (6 bases). Germline V gene sequence: CDR1 ENHRY, CDR2 SYGVKD. This CDR3 region has 13 residues. V lost 4 bases and J 10 bases, leaving 16 bases between the germline ends.

The rearrangement links TRBV3-1 (or the pseudogene TRBV3-2) to TRBJ1-4; D is unresolved. CDR1 is LGHDT, CDR2 YNNKEL, per germline (reference sequence). The CDR3 is made up of 14 amino acids. Trimming left V 4 bases short and J 8 bases short, with 14 bases between. CDR3 DNA: TGTGCCAGCAGCCGCGAGGGAGGAGGCGAAAAACTGTTTTTT. Its translation: CASSREGGGEKLFF.

This chain connects TRBV28 to TRBJ1-2; a possible D gene is TRBD1 (6 bases). Germline V lookup: CDR1 MDHEN, CDR2 SYDVKM. Trimming stripped 5 bases from V and 11 bases from J, with 24 bases between. The CDR3 has 15 residues. CDR3 in amino acids: CASSPLSGAKNFYTF. Here the CDR3 DNA reads TGTGCCAGCAGTCCTCTATCAGGGGCGAAGAACTTTTACACCTTC.

The chain combines TRBV30 with TRBJ2-1, with a weak D call TRBD2 (6 bases). Germline CDR1 GTSNPN, CDR2 SVGIG (reference sequence). This CDR3 comprises 11 residues. V lost 3 bases, J lost 10 bases, and 10 bases lay in between. The CDR3 DNA follows: TGTGCCTGGAGCCGCGGGACGGAGCAGTTCTTC. Its protein is CAWSRGTEQFF.

The chain combines TRBV19 with TRBJ2-2, with D unclear. Germline V gives CDR1 LNHDA, CDR2 SQIVND (reference sequence). With 5 bases removed from V and 1 base from J, the gap between germline ends came to 29 bases. This CDR3 spans 21 amino acids. The CDR3 protein is CASSLYTPKMPYPWNTGELFF. CDR3 in DNA: TGTGCCAGTAGTCTTTATACTCCTAAAATGCCCTATCCGTGGAACACCGGGGAGCTGTTTTTT.

The chain recombines TRBV7-3 with TRBJ2-3, with TRBD2 matching 7 bases. The CDR3 consists of 15 residues. J was trimmed by 2 bases and V by 4 bases; bases with no gene match: 6. CDR1 is SGHTA and CDR2 is FQGTGA in the germline V gene. The CDR3 sequence: CASSSSGGYTDTQYF. For the CDR3, the DNA is TGTGCCAGCAGCTCCTCCGGGGGGTACACAGATACGCAGTATTTT.

The genes are TRBV13 and TRBJ2-1, with D perhaps TRBD2 (5 bases). The CDR3 contains 15 residues. CDR1 is PRHDT and CDR2 is FYEKMQ in the germline V gene (reference sequence). The ends were cut back, 2 bases at V and 0 bases at J, with 8 bases in the middle. The CDR3: CASSLRGSSYNEQFF. CDR3 nucleotides: TGTGCCAGCAGCTTAAGAGGGAGCTCCTACAATGAGCAGTTCTTC.

The gene calls are TRBV19 and TRBJ2-1; 16 bases are a match to TRBD2. CDR1 and CDR2 from the germline V gene are LNHDA and SQIVND (reference sequence). V shed 3 bases, J shed 8 bases, and the junction held 4 bases outside the gene matches. The CDR3 covers 16 residues. The CDR3 coding sequence is TGTGCCAGTAGTATGGGACTAGCGGGGGGGCAAGATGAGCAGTTCTTC. The encoded protein is CASSMGLAGGQDEQFF.

This clone has only one observation. The genes are TRBV7-8 and TRBJ2-1; 7 bases match TRBD2. CDR1 and CDR2 from the germline V gene are SGHVS and FQNEAQ. The V segment lost 0 bases and the J segment 7 bases; nucleotides outside the gene matches: 6. The CDR3 is 15 amino acids. CDR3 region: CASSLAGGGLNEQFF. CDR3 bases: TGTGCCAGCAGCTTAGCGGGGGGAGGGCTTAATGAGCAGTTCTTC.

The rearrangement links TRBV19 to TRBJ2-1, with 7 bases that match TRBD1. This CDR3 contains 16 residues. Trimming at V came to 5 bases and at J to 7 bases, leaving 14 bases not matched to a gene. The germline gives CDR1 LNHDA, CDR2 SQIVND (reference sequence). The DNA for the CDR3 is TGTGCCAGTAGTCCCCGCCACTCAAAGGGGGCTAATGAGCAGTTCTTC. Translated, it gives CASSPRHSKGANEQFF. Complete variable domain (other parts from reference TRBV19 and TRBJ2-1): DGGITQSPKYLFRKEGQNVTLSCEQNLNHDAMYWYRQDPGQGLRLIYYSQIVNDFQKGDIAEGYSVSREKKESFPLTVTSAQKNPTAFYLCASSPRHSKGANEQFFGPGTRLTVL.

The chain combines TRBV12-3 or TRBV12-4 with TRBJ1-1; D gene unclear. Trimming took off 7 bases at V and 8 bases at J, with 14 bases between the two ends. This CDR3 has 12 residues. The CDR3 reads CASTLSTVEAFF. The CDR3 region has the DNA TGTGCCAGCACCCTTTCTACAGTCGAAGCTTTCTTT.

The genes are TRBV20-1 and TRBJ2-7, with 8 bases aligning to TRBD2. V trimming: 6 bases; J trimming: 4 bases; junction bases outside the gene matches: 2. The CDR3 is 11 residues long. Germline assignment: CDR1 DFQATT and CDR2 SNEGSKA (reference sequence). CDR3 sequence (DNA): TGCAGTGCAGGGACTAGTTACGAGCAGTACGTC. Translation gives CSAGTSYEQYV.

The chain has TRBV5-1 and TRBJ2-3; 10 nucleotides match TRBD1. CDR3 length: 16 amino acids. Germline assignment: CDR1 SGHRS and CDR2 YFSETQ. V shed 1 base and J 3 bases; nucleotides not matched to a gene: 5. DNA of the CDR3: TGCGCCAGCAGCTTGACCGGGACAGGGGCAACAGATACGCAGTATTTT. Translated, it gives CASSLTGTGATDTQYF.

The chain combines TRBV19 with TRBJ2-4; D is possibly TRBD1 (6 bases). Per the germline V gene, CDR1 is LNHDA and CDR2 is SQIVND (reference sequence). Trimming took off 5 bases at V and 1 base at J, with 15 bases between the two ends. CDR3 size: 16 residues. The CDR3 spells CASSHRERFAKNIQYF. The CDR3 nucleotides read TGTGCCAGTAGTCACAGGGAGCGGTTTGCCAAAAACATTCAGTACTTC.

V usage is TRBV3-1 (or the pseudogene TRBV3-2) and J usage is TRBJ2-1, with D possibly TRBD2 on 7 matching bases. This CDR3 is built from 14 residues. Germline loops: CDR1 LGHDT, CDR2 YNNKEL (reference sequence). V lost 1 base and J 7 bases, leaving 11 bases between the germline ends. CDR3 residues: CASSQGGGRNEQFF. The DNA of the CDR3 is TGTGCCAGCAGCCAAGGGGGGGGCCGAAATGAGCAGTTCTTC.